One sample yielded the 30 T cell receptor beta chains listed below, sequenced in a study of T cell responses to AZD1222 COVID-19 vaccine. TCRdb keeps only in-frame clones here, not all; method: immunoSEQ multiplex PCR. The data show 150,000 to 250,000 clones, with 90% to 95% seen just once and approximately 1% held by the top ten. Sequencing was performed on peripheral blood, taken 28 days after the second AZD1222 dose. Receptors were obtained from an adult who received the AZD1222 COVID-19 vaccine.

This chain uses TRBV7-9 with TRBJ1-5, with 10 bases fitting TRBD1. The CDR3 runs 15 residues. From germline, CDR1 is SEHNR and CDR2 FQNEAQ (reference sequence). The J segment lost 1 base and the V segment lost 6 bases, leaving 3 bases of the junction unmatched. The CDR3 here is CASRSGQGSNQPQHF. In DNA, the CDR3 is TGTGCCAGCAGATCGGGACAGGGGAGCAATCAGCCCCAGCATTTT.

Here the CDR3 reads CASSLKTDYGYTF. DNA of the CDR3: TGTGCCAGCAGTTTAAAGACGGACTATGGCTACACCTTC. This sequence joins TRBV28 and TRBJ1-2, with unresolved D. Germline V lookup: CDR1 MDHEN, CDR2 SYDVKM. Trimming took off 2 bases at V and 3 bases at J, with 7 bases between the two ends. The CDR3 is 13 residues long.

The genes are TRBV5-1 and TRBJ2-1; 16 bases are shared with TRBD2. The germline V gene has CDR1 SGHRS and CDR2 YFSETQ. V lost 3 bases to trimming and J lost 2 bases; unmatched junction nucleotides: 11. The CDR3 totals 20 residues. The CDR3 loop is CASSSSGTSGGAETYNEQFF. In nucleotides, the CDR3 is TGCGCCAGCAGCTCTTCCGGGACTAGCGGGGGGGCCGAAACCTACAATGAGCAGTTCTTC.

The chain uses TRBV19 and TRBJ2-5; a possible D gene is TRBD2 (7 bases). The germline V and J ends were trimmed by 7 bases and 5 bases, with 17 bases remaining between them. Per germline, CDR1 LNHDA and CDR2 SQIVND (reference sequence). The CDR3 loop spans 14 amino acids. This chain's CDR3 is CASIQKGGRETQYF. The CDR3 nucleotides read TGTGCCAGTATCCAAAAGGGGGGGAGGGAGACCCAGTACTTC.

J is TRBJ1-1 and V is TRBV7-9; D is unresolved. The germline gives CDR1 SEHNR, CDR2 FQNEAQ (reference sequence). V was clipped by 0 bases and J by 6 bases, with 5 bases between them. There are 12 residues in the CDR3. CDR3 protein: CASSLAVAEAFF. In DNA, the CDR3 is TGTGCCAGCAGCTTAGCGGTGGCTGAAGCTTTCTTT.

The V call is TRBV6-6, the J call TRBJ2-2, with unresolved D. CDR3 length equals 15 residues. Germline V gene sequence: CDR1 MNHNY, CDR2 SVGAGI (reference sequence). V was pared by 4 bases and J by 4 bases, with 13 bases between. The chain's CDR3 is CASSFRLDPTGELFF. The CDR3 DNA reads TGTGCCAGCAGTTTTCGGCTAGATCCCACCGGGGAGCTGTTTTTT.

Note on this clone: The sample carries other DNA sequences with the same CDR3. The chain links TRBV2 to TRBJ1-1, with unresolved D. Trimming pared 2 bases from V and 4 bases from J, leaving 8 bases between. From germline, CDR1 is SNHLY and CDR2 FYNNEI. The CDR3 contains 13 residues. CDR3 sequence (DNA): TGTGCCAGCAGTGAAAGGGAGGGCACTGAAGCTTTCTTT. Translation: CASSEREGTEAFF.

The J gene is TRBJ2-7, the V gene TRBV11-2; 9 bases map to TRBD1. J was trimmed by 5 bases and V by 7 bases; bases with no gene match: 12. The germline V gene encodes CDR1 SGHAT and CDR2 FQNNGV. This CDR3 has 15 amino acids. Written as DNA, the CDR3 is TGTGCCAGCACCCTAGCCGGGACAGGGTCCCACGAGCAGTACTTC. It codes for CASTLAGTGSHEQYF.

The chain links TRBV19 to TRBJ1-5; a possible D gene is TRBD1 (5 bases). CDR3 size: 13 residues. Between the trimmed V and J ends, which lost 4 bases and 4 bases, there was a span of 8 bases. Germline V gene sequence: CDR1 LNHDA, CDR2 SQIVND (reference sequence). Written as DNA, the CDR3 is TGTGCCAGTAGTAGGGGCCCAAATCAGCCCCAGCATTTT. Translated, it gives CASSRGPNQPQHF.

The chain employs TRBV5-1 and TRBJ1-1, with D tentatively TRBD1 (6 bases). CDR3 size: 14 residues. With 2 bases removed from V and 3 bases from J, the gap between germline ends came to 11 bases. Germline CDR1 is SGHRS and CDR2 is YFSETQ. This CDR3 reads CASSFGGSDTEAFF. The CDR3 DNA sequence: TGCGCCAGCAGCTTCGGGGGCTCGGACACTGAAGCTTTCTTT.

The chain joins TRBV7-9 to TRBJ2-7, with D uncertain. V was shortened by 5 bases and J by 1 base, with 9 bases between the two germline ends. The CDR3 length is 13 residues. Germline V gene lookup returns CDR1 SEHNR and CDR2 FQNEAQ (reference sequence). CDR3 residues: CASSRAGSYEQYF. The CDR3 DNA follows: TGTGCCAGCAGCAGGGCTGGTTCCTACGAGCAGTACTTC. The variable domain in full, completed from reference TRBV7-9 and TRBJ2-7, reads DTGVSQNPRHKITKRGQNVTFRCDPISEHNRLYWYRQTLGQGPEFLTYFQNEAQLEKSRLLSDRFSAERPKGSFSTLEIQRTEQGDSAMYLCASSRAGSYEQYFGPGTRLTVT.

V is TRBV7-9 and J is TRBJ1-4; TRBD1 is a possible D gene (5 bases). V lost 3 bases, J lost 0 bases, and 14 bases lay in between. The CDR3 covers 17 residues. Germline CDR1 reads SEHNR; CDR2 reads FQNEAQ (reference sequence). The DNA for the CDR3 is TGTGCCAGCAGCTTTCAGGGACGGTACACAACTAATGAAAAACTGTTTTTT. Its protein product is CASSFQGRYTTNEKLFF.

This clone was recorded once. This chain links TRBV6-2 or TRBV6-3 with TRBJ2-3, with TRBD2 identical over 8 bases. CDR1 and CDR2 from the germline V gene are MNHEY and SVGEGT. The CDR3 runs to 15 residues. The ends lost 0 bases at V and 6 bases at J; junction bases unmatched: 5. The CDR3 DNA reads TGTGCCAGCAGTTACTCGGCGTTAGCGGGGGATACGCAGTATTTT. Amino acid sequence: CASSYSALAGDTQYF.

The chain has TRBV30 and TRBJ2-5; perhaps D is TRBD1 or TRBD2 (5 bases each). The germline V and J ends were trimmed by 6 bases and 5 bases, with 13 bases remaining between them. The germline CDR1 and CDR2 sequences are GTSNPN and SVGIG (reference sequence). The CDR3 is made up of 12 amino acids. CDR3 DNA sequence: TGTGCCTGCGGGACGAGGCGGGAGACCCAGTACTTC. Translated: CACGTRRETQYF.

The chain is built from TRBV7-9 and TRBJ1-5, with D perhaps TRBD1 (6 bases). The CDR3 totals 14 residues. Germline assignment: CDR1 SEHNR and CDR2 FQNEAQ (reference sequence). The ends were cut back, 3 bases at V and 4 bases at J, with 10 bases in the middle. The CDR3 DNA sequence: TGTGCCAGCAGCTTGTCAGGGGCTAATCAGCCCCAGCATTTT. Residues: CASSLSGANQPQHF.

The chain carries TRBV7-6 and TRBJ2-2; D is possibly TRBD2 (5 bases). CDR1 is SGHVS, CDR2 FNYEAQ, per germline. V was trimmed by 5 bases and J by 8 bases, leaving 12 bases between them. The CDR3 spans 13 residues. The CDR3 DNA reads as TGTGCCAGCAGCGTGGCCGGGGTAGGGGAGCTGTTTTTT. Protein sequence: CASSVAGVGELFF.

J is TRBJ1-5 and V is TRBV6-2 or TRBV6-3; D uncertain. Germline CDR1 is MNHEY and CDR2 is SVGEGT. Trimming stripped 2 bases from V and 3 bases from J, with 8 bases between. CDR3 length: 14 residues. The CDR3 bases are TGTGCCAGCAGTTACAGGTCCTTCAATCAGCCCCAGCATTTT. Its protein product is CASSYRSFNQPQHF.

The chain has TRBV7-2 and TRBJ2-5; D is unclear. V was pared by 6 bases and J by 1 base, with 18 bases between. Germline CDR1 is SGHTA and CDR2 is FQGNSA. The CDR3 extends over 16 amino acids. The CDR3 region is CASSVSRGTRQETQYF. The CDR3, as DNA: TGTGCCAGCAGTGTATCCCGAGGCACTCGCCAAGAGACCCAGTACTTC.

The chain has TRBV4-2 and TRBJ1-5; a possible D gene is TRBD1 (5 bases). CDR1 and CDR2 from the germline V gene are LGHNA and YNFKEQ. The CDR3 totals 15 residues. V dropped 0 bases and J dropped 4 bases, with 10 bases sitting between them. The chain's CDR3 is CASSQEDRGNQPQHF. CDR3 DNA: TGTGCCAGCAGCCAAGAGGATCGGGGGAATCAGCCCCAGCATTTT.

This rearrangement joins TRBV4-1 to TRBJ1-3, with TRBD1 matching over 9 bases. V trimming: 4 bases; J trimming: 8 bases; junction bases outside the gene matches: 15. Germline values: CDR1 MGHRA, CDR2 YSYEKL. The CDR3 is 17 residues long. Here the CDR3 DNA reads TGCGCCAGCAGCCTGACGGGCGCGAGACAGGGGGGAGACACCATATATTTT. This translates into CASSLTGARQGGDTIYF.

This clone was observed a single time. The chain recombines TRBV29-1 with TRBJ1-4; 10 bases are shared with TRBD1. The CDR3 has 15 residues. CDR1 is SQVTM and CDR2 is ANQGSEA in the germline V gene. The V and J ends lost 7 bases and 5 bases, in that order; junction bases with no gene match: 10. The CDR3 loop reads CSAMATGGGNEKLFF. The CDR3 DNA is TGCAGCGCCATGGCGACAGGGGGCGGAAATGAAAAACTGTTTTTT.

CDR3 nucleotide sequence: TGTGCCAGCAGCTTAGTGGGGGGGAACACTGAAGCTTTCTTT. It codes for CASSLVGGNTEAFF. The chain has TRBV7-6 and TRBJ1-1; D may be TRBD1 (5 bases). CDR3 length equals 14 residues. Germline V CDR1 and CDR2: SGHVS, FNYEAQ. Trimming shortened V by 1 base and J by 1 base, and 7 bases separated the two germline ends.

The J gene is TRBJ2-7, the V gene TRBV6-5; D unclear. Germline assignment: CDR1 MNHEY and CDR2 SVGAGI. The CDR3 length is 15 residues. The V and J ends lost 6 bases and 1 base respectively, with 16 bases between them. CDR3 in amino acids: CASSLSPTGSYEQYF. The CDR3 region has the DNA TGTGCCAGCAGCCTCTCCCCTACCGGGTCCTACGAGCAGTACTTC.

The chain is built from TRBV18 and TRBJ2-7; 8 bases are shared with TRBD1. Germline V CDR1 and CDR2: KGHSH, LQKENI. Trimming removed 3 bases from V and 6 bases from J; junction bases left unmatched: 7. The CDR3 totals 14 residues. The CDR3 nucleotides are TGTGCCAGCTCACCCGCCCAGGGGGCTTTCGAGCAGTACTTC. Amino acid sequence: CASSPAQGAFEQYF.

The table lists this clone with a count of one. V gene TRBV18 combines with J gene TRBJ1-1; D might be TRBD1 (6 bases). Germline values: CDR1 KGHSH, CDR2 LQKENI. The CDR3 consists of 15 residues. With 5 bases removed from V and 3 bases from J, the gap between germline ends came to 16 bases. CDR3 bases: TGTGCCAGCTCAACCAACAGGGACTCATACACTGAAGCTTTCTTT. Translated, it gives CASSTNRDSYTEAFF. The whole variable domain, filled in from reference TRBV18 and TRBJ1-1, reads NAGVMQNPRHLVRRRGQEARLRCSPMKGHSHVYWYRQLPEEGLKFMVYLQKENIIDESGMPKERFSAEFPKEGPSILRIQQVVRGDSAAYFCASSTNRDSYTEAFFGQGTRLTVV.

The chain combines TRBV7-6 with TRBJ2-2; D gene unclear. This CDR3 region has 14 residues. The germline gives CDR1 SGHVS, CDR2 FNYEAQ. V shed 5 bases and J shed 6 bases, with 13 bases lying between them. CDR3 DNA sequence: TGTGCCAGCAGCCCACAGATGGGGTCCGGGGAGCTGTTTTTT. This translates into CASSPQMGSGELFF.

This clone was observed a single time. This chain uses TRBV7-8 with TRBJ2-5; the D gene is possibly TRBD2 (6 bases). Trimming left V 2 bases short and J 5 bases short, with 21 bases between. Germline CDR1 and CDR2: SGHVS and FQNEAQ. The CDR3 runs to 17 residues. The CDR3 reads CASSLIHRIPGRETQYF. CDR3 bases: TGTGCCAGCAGCTTAATCCATAGGATCCCGGGGAGGGAGACCCAGTACTTC.

The chain employs TRBV29-1 and TRBJ2-1; D uncertain. The CDR3 is made up of 10 amino acids. The V gene's germline CDR1 is SQVTM and CDR2 ANQGSEA. Trimming left V 6 bases short and J 4 bases short, with 4 bases between. The CDR3 bases are TGCAGCGTGGATTACAATGAGCAGTTCTTC. The encoded protein is CSVDYNEQFF.

This sequence joins TRBV5-6 and TRBJ1-2, with TRBD1 identical over 8 bases. This CDR3 comprises 14 residues. V lost 2 bases, J lost 4 bases, and 4 bases stayed unmatched. Germline V gene lookup returns CDR1 SGHDT and CDR2 YYEEEE. CDR3 coding DNA: TGTGCCAGCAGCTTAGGGACAGGCCCCTATGGCTACACCTTC. This codes for CASSLGTGPYGYTF.

This clone was recorded only once. The V and J genes are TRBV6-5 and TRBJ2-3; weak D call: TRBD1 (6 bases). Germline lookup yields CDR1 MNHEY and CDR2 SVGAGI. The CDR3 is 14 residues long. V was clipped by 8 bases and J by 1 base, with 13 bases between them. The CDR3 protein is CASAWTAGTDTQYF. The CDR3 nucleotides are TGTGCCAGCGCTTGGACAGCCGGCACAGATACGCAGTATTTT.